This T cell receptor (beta chain) was recovered during a study of blood T cell repertoires in COVID-19. The overall study: Some COVID-19 samples were acute and others convalescent; all came from the United States, Italy and Spain. PBMCs, B-cell-depleted T cells, or T cells provided the cDNA or gDNA that made up the material.

In the source study's methods: Amplification with reference gene primers provided the estimates of nucleated cell counts. The protocol was immunoSEQ multiplex PCR, while the TCRdb copy is restricted to in-frame clones and leaves out a portion. From that table come the V and J calls and clone size; the DNA was used to work out D and trimming. In the table there are under 250,000 clones, 81% of which are singletons. The clonotype was recovered from a woman aged 50 to 60 with acute COVID-19. Sequencing used PBMCs or T cells enriched from blood (not recorded which).

The CDR3: CASSLKQGGYTEAFF. In DNA form, the CDR3 reads TGTGCCAGCAGTCTAAAACAGGGGGGGTACACTGAAGCTTTCTTT. The J gene is TRBJ1-1, the V gene TRBV27; 8 nucleotides agree with TRBD1. With 5 bases clipped from V and 3 bases from J, the junction kept 8 bases outside the gene matches. The CDR3 has 15 residues. Germline CDR1 MNHEY, CDR2 SMNVEV (reference sequence).